One and the same sample provided the 3 T cell receptor beta chains below, sequenced in a study of shared clonotypes between healthy human individuals. The protocol was immunoSEQ multiplex PCR, while the TCRdb copy is restricted to in-frame clones and leaves out a portion. This table has roughly 2,500,000 clones, 90% to 95% appearing once. Sequenced input: naive CD4+ T cells from PBMCs. The subset here: CD45RA+ positively selected. These receptors were collected from a young man in good health. Some clones in this sample may be carry-over from other donors' samples.

The rearrangement joins TRBV19 to TRBJ2-7; TRBD2 agrees at 8 bases. V trimming: 1 base; J trimming: 3 bases; junction bases outside the gene matches: 8. The CDR3 has 16 residues. Germline lookup yields CDR1 LNHDA and CDR2 SQIVND (reference sequence). CDR3 loop: CASSIGRSGRSYEQYF. In nucleotides, the CDR3 is TGTGCCAGTAGTATAGGCCGAAGCGGGAGAAGCTACGAGCAGTACTTC.

The gene calls are TRBV27 and TRBJ1-5; TRBD1 matches 10 bases. The CDR3 runs 16 residues. CDR1 is MNHEY, CDR2 SMNVEV, per germline (reference sequence). J lost 2 bases, V lost 5 bases, and 6 bases had no gene match. CDR3 bases: TGTGCCAGCAGTAGCCGACAGGGGGCAGGCAATCAGCCCCAGCATTTT. It yields the protein CASSSRQGAGNQPQHF.

This clone has a handful of counts. The same CDR3 is also encoded by other DNA sequences in this sample. The V and J genes are TRBV19 and TRBJ1-2; D might be TRBD1 (5 bases). The germline V gene encodes CDR1 LNHDA and CDR2 SQIVND (reference sequence). The CDR3 extends over 13 amino acids. V shed 3 bases and J shed 2 bases, with 7 bases lying between them. CDR3 residues: CASSMQGNYGYTF. The CDR3, as DNA: TGTGCCAGTAGTATGCAGGGCAACTATGGCTACACCTTC.